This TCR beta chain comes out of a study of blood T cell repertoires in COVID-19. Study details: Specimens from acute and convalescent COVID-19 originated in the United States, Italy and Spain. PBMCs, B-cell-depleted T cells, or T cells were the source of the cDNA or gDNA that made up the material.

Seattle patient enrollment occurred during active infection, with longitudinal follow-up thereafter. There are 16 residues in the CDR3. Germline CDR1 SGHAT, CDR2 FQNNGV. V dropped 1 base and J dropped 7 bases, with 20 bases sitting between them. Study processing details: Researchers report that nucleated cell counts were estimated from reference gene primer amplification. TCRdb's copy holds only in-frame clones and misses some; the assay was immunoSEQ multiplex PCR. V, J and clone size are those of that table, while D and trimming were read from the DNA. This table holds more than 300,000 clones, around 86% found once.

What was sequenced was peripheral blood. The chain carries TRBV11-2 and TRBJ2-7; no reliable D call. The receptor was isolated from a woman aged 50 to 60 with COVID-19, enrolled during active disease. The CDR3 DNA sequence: TGTGCCAGCAGCTTAGCAACTTTTGCCAGTTGGCGGGAGCAGTACTTC. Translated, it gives CASSLATFASWREQYF.